Below are 23 T cell receptor beta chains sequenced from a single sample in a study of radiation and T cells in renal cell carcinoma. Time point in this sample: blood 2 weeks post-SBRT. Stated treatment: 15 Gy SBRT to primary tumor, nephrectomy 4 weeks later. Repertoires were generated with immunoSEQ multiplex PCR, while TCRdb's copy carries only in-frame clones and drops some. The table includes some 120,000 clones, around 80% detected once. The starting material was blood, obtained from a patient whose treatment included radiotherapy and nephrectomy. The receptors were gathered from a man in his fifties or sixties with renal cell carcinoma.

CDR3 coding DNA: TGTGCCAGCAGCTGGACCGGGGTATCGAACACCGGGGAGCTGTTTTTT. Protein sequence: CASSWTGVSNTGELFF. The chain recombines TRBV11-1 with TRBJ2-2; tentative D call: TRBD2 (5 bases). V lost 4 bases to trimming and J lost 0 bases, with 12 bases between them. Germline lookup yields CDR1 SGHAT and CDR2 FQDESV (reference sequence). The CDR3 sequence is 16 residues long.

CDR3 residues: CASSRRTMGNTEAFF. CDR3 DNA sequence: TGTGCCAGCAGCAGGAGGACGATGGGAAACACTGAAGCTTTCTTT. The chain employs TRBV28 and TRBJ1-1; D gene ambiguous. The CDR3 has 15 amino acids. CDR1 MDHEN and CDR2 SYDVKM come from the germline V gene. The V gene lost 6 bases and the J gene lost 2 bases, with 16 bases spanning the gap. The whole variable domain, filled in from reference TRBV28 and TRBJ1-1, reads DVKVTQSSRYLVKRTGEKVFLECVQDMDHENMFWYRQDPGLGLRLIYFSYDVKMKEKGDIPEGYSVSREKKERFSLILESASTNQTSMYLCASSRRTMGNTEAFFGQGTRLTVV.

This chain uses TRBV14 with TRBJ2-7; 8 bases line up with TRBD1. Germline trimming cut 4 bases from V and 2 bases from J; bases unmatched to any gene: 7. This CDR3 is 15 amino acids long. CDR1 and CDR2 from the germline V gene are SGHDN and FVKESK. CDR3 in amino acids: CASSLGTGNTYEQYF. In nucleotides, the CDR3 is TGTGCCAGCAGCCTCGGGACAGGAAATACCTACGAGCAGTACTTC. Looking up the rest from reference TRBV14 and TRBJ2-7 gives the full variable domain: EAGVTQFPSHSVIEKGQTVTLRCDPISGHDNLYWYRRVMGKEIKFLLHFVKESKQDESGMPNNRFLAERTGGTYSTLKVQPAELEDSGVYFCASSLGTGNTYEQYFGPGTRLTVT.

This clone was observed a handful of times. The V gene is TRBV28, the J gene TRBJ1-1, with D tentatively TRBD1 (6 bases). The CDR3 runs to 14 residues. Germline V gene data show CDR1 as MDHEN and CDR2 as SYDVKM. V shed 4 bases and J shed 7 bases, with 16 bases lying between them. CDR3: CASSWTVQAYEAFF. The CDR3 nucleotides are TGTGCCAGCAGTTGGACAGTACAAGCTTATGAAGCTTTCTTT.

V usage is TRBV5-4 and J usage is TRBJ2-3; weak D call: TRBD2 (7 bases). Trimming removed 4 bases at V and 1 base at J, with 16 bases between. The CDR3 spans 16 residues. The germline V gene encodes CDR1 SGHNT and CDR2 YYREEE (reference sequence). The CDR3 DNA follows: TGTGCCAGCAGCCCTCGAACGGGGGGCGGCACAGATACGCAGTATTTT. This sequence encodes CASSPRTGGGTDTQYF.

This clone was picked up one time. V usage is TRBV30 and J usage is TRBJ1-5; D gene uncertain. This CDR3 region has 15 residues. From germline, CDR1 is GTSNPN and CDR2 SVGIG (reference sequence). Trimming took off 2 bases at V and 0 bases at J, with 11 bases between the two ends. CDR3 protein: CAWSIPGPSNQPQHF. DNA for the CDR3: TGTGCCTGGAGTATTCCTGGGCCTAGCAATCAGCCCCAGCATTTT. Looking up the rest from reference TRBV30 and TRBJ1-5 gives the full variable domain: SQTIHQWPATLVQPVGSPLSLECTVEGTSNPNLYWYRQAAGRGLQLLFYSVGIGQISSEVPQNLSASRPQDRQFILSSKKLLLSDSGFYLCAWSIPGPSNQPQHFGDGTRLSIL.

This chain links TRBV5-1 with TRBJ2-7, with TRBD1 identical over 10 bases. CDR1 SGHRS and CDR2 YFSETQ come from the germline V gene. The trim removed 1 base at V and 5 bases at J, leaving 6 bases unmatched. This CDR3 is built from 15 residues. CDR3 DNA: TGCGCCAGCAGCTTGTACGGGACAGGGGACCACGAGCAGTACTTC. Its translation is CASSLYGTGDHEQYF.

The chain employs TRBV27 and TRBJ2-6; D is possibly TRBD1 (6 bases). Germline assignment: CDR1 MNHEY and CDR2 SMNVEV (reference sequence). The CDR3 runs 15 residues. V lost 5 bases to trimming and J lost 4 bases, with 12 bases between them. The CDR3 DNA sequence: TGTGCCAGCAGTCTCGACAGGCAAGGGGCCAACGTCCTGACTTTC. It codes for CASSLDRQGANVLTF.

The V gene is TRBV5-4, the J gene TRBJ2-7; a weak D match, TRBD2 (6 bases). The CDR3 runs 14 residues. Trimming took 3 bases from V and 2 from J, leaving 12 bases between them. The germline CDR1 and CDR2 sequences are SGHNT and YYREEE (reference sequence). DNA of the CDR3: TGTGCCAGCAGCTCTGGAGGGGTCGCCTACGAGCAGTACTTC. Translated, it gives CASSSGGVAYEQYF.

The gene calls are TRBV27 and TRBJ2-3; D remains unclear. Germline V gene sequence: CDR1 MNHEY, CDR2 SMNVEV (reference sequence). Deletions cut 4 bases from V and 4 bases from J, with 15 bases between. This CDR3 has 15 amino acids. The CDR3, as DNA: TGTGCCAGCAGTTCTCCGGCAACAATCTCAGATACGCAGTATTTT. This gives the protein CASSSPATISDTQYF.

There are a few counts of this clone. The chain carries TRBV14 and TRBJ1-2; D gene unclear. Germline-derived CDR1 and CDR2 are SGHDN and FVKESK. The CDR3 covers 17 residues. The V end was cut by 0 bases, the J end by 4 bases, with 18 bases between. Here the CDR3 DNA reads TGTGCCAGCAGCCAAGACGTCGACCCTGATCAAGCCTATGGCTACACCTTC. Translation: CASSQDVDPDQAYGYTF.

Concerning this clone itself: Relative to the germline gene, one junction end is altered; a read error may explain this. This chain joins TRBV7-7 and TRBJ2-3, with TRBD2 identical over 8 bases. Germline V CDR1 and CDR2: SSHAT, FNYEAQ (reference sequence). The CDR3 spans 15 residues. CDR3 nucleotide sequence: TGTGCTAGCAGCCCGACTGCGGGGGGTGCAGATACGCAGTATTTT. Translation: CASSPTAGGADTQYF.

V is TRBV19 and J is TRBJ2-7; 12 bases align to TRBD2. The CDR3 runs 15 residues. Germline CDR1 LNHDA, CDR2 SQIVND (reference sequence). With V trimmed by 4 bases and J by 6 bases, 7 bases remained unmatched. CDR3 sequence reads: CASSTETSGSREQYF. CDR3 sequence (DNA): TGTGCCAGTAGTACCGAGACTAGCGGGAGTCGCGAGCAGTACTTC.

This clone was detected only once. The chain joins TRBV7-2 to TRBJ2-7, with 7 bases matching TRBD1. This CDR3 is 14 amino acids long. From germline, CDR1 is SGHTA and CDR2 FQGNSA. V shed 3 bases and J 3 bases; nucleotides not matched to a gene: 5. CDR3 loop: CASSFTTGNYEQYF. The CDR3 nucleotides read TGTGCCAGCAGCTTTACGACAGGGAACTACGAGCAGTACTTC.

The V call is TRBV19, the J call TRBJ1-2, with TRBD1 matching over 7 bases. With V trimmed by 9 bases and J by 2 bases, 6 bases remained unmatched. CDR1 is LNHDA, CDR2 SQIVND, per germline (reference sequence). The CDR3 contains 13 residues. CDR3 DNA sequence: TGTGCCAGCTCCCGGGACAGAAACTATGGCTACACCTTC. Residues: CASSRDRNYGYTF.

The rearrangement links TRBV18 to TRBJ2-2; TRBD1 aligns across 7 bases. The V gene's germline CDR1 is KGHSH and CDR2 LQKENI. With 3 bases clipped from V and 6 bases from J, the junction kept 4 bases outside the gene matches. This CDR3 comprises 14 residues. This CDR3 is CASSPGQVPGELFF. The DNA of the CDR3 is TGTGCCAGCTCACCTGGACAGGTGCCCGGGGAGCTGTTTTTT. The full variable domain, completed using reference TRBV18 and TRBJ2-2, is NAGVMQNPRHLVRRRGQEARLRCSPMKGHSHVYWYRQLPEEGLKFMVYLQKENIIDESGMPKERFSAEFPKEGPSILRIQQVVRGDSAAYFCASSPGQVPGELFFGEGSRLTVL.

The chain couples TRBV6-6 to TRBJ1-5; D call uncertain. Germline V lookup: CDR1 MNHNY, CDR2 SVGAGI (reference sequence). This CDR3 region has 14 residues. Trimming took 0 bases from V and 7 from J, leaving 10 bases between them. CDR3 DNA: TGTGCCAGCAGTTACTCGGGAAGAAGACAGCCCCAGCATTTT. Protein: CASSYSGRRQPQHF.

As DNA, the CDR3 is TGTGCCAGCAGCCCACCCTGGGACAGGGGGTTAGTTGAGACCCAGTACTTC. Its protein product is CASSPPWDRGLVETQYF. V and J are TRBV7-9 and TRBJ2-5, with 11 bases identical to TRBD1. V trimming: 5 bases; J trimming: 5 bases; junction bases outside the gene matches: 13. This CDR3 has 17 residues. Germline V gene data show CDR1 as SEHNR and CDR2 as FQNEAQ (reference sequence).

This chain joins TRBV5-1 and TRBJ2-5, with D maybe TRBD2 (5 bases). The CDR3 extends over 16 amino acids. Trimming removed 4 bases from V and 1 base from J, with 17 bases in between. From germline, CDR1 is SGHRS and CDR2 YFSETQ. DNA for the CDR3: TGCGCCAGCAGCGTTCAACGTGGACTGCCCCAAGAGACCCAGTACTTC. Its protein is CASSVQRGLPQETQYF.

The J gene is TRBJ2-7, the V gene TRBV2; the match to TRBD2 covers 7 bases. The germline gives CDR1 SNHLY, CDR2 FYNNEI. V lost 5 bases to trimming and J lost 6 bases; unmatched junction nucleotides: 10. The CDR3 consists of 14 residues. The CDR3 nucleotides are TGTGCCAGCAGTACGACATCGGGGGGTGGCGAGCAGTACTTC. Residues: CASSTTSGGGEQYF.

The CDR3 is CSVRTSGNTIYF. The CDR3 region has the DNA TGCAGCGTTCGGACATCGGGAAACACCATATATTTT. This sequence joins TRBV29-1 and TRBJ1-3; D is possibly TRBD1 (5 bases). Germline V CDR1 and CDR2: SQVTM, ANQGSEA. V lost 5 bases and J 4 bases, leaving 9 bases between the germline ends. This CDR3 comprises 12 residues.

The rearrangement uses TRBV30 and TRBJ1-1, with 10 bases that match TRBD1. From germline, CDR1 is GTSNPN and CDR2 SVGIG (reference sequence). This CDR3 is built from 15 residues. The junction had 13 bases not matched to a gene; V was cut back by 6 bases and J by 6 bases. The CDR3 nucleotides read TGTGCCTGCAGACGAAGGACAGGGGGATTCTCTGAAGCTTTCTTT. Protein product: CACRRRTGGFSEAFF.

The table lists this clone with a few counts. V gene TRBV5-1 combines with J gene TRBJ1-1, with D perhaps matching TRBD1 (6 bases). Germline V gene lookup returns CDR1 SGHRS and CDR2 YFSETQ. CDR3 length equals 13 residues. V lost 0 bases to trimming and J lost 7 bases, with 10 bases between them. Here the CDR3 DNA reads TGCGCCAGCAGCTTGGGGTCACAGGGTGAAGCTTTCTTT. As protein: CASSLGSQGEAFF.